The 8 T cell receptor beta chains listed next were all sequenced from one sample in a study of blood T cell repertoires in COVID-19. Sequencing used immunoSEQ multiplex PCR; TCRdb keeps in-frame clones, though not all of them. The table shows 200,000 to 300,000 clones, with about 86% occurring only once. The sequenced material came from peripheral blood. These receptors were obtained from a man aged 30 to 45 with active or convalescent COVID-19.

CDR3 protein: CASSLYRQPAQKFF. DNA of the CDR3: TGCGCCAGCAGCTTGTATAGACAGCCAGCACAAAAGTTCTTC. The chain recombines TRBV5-1 with TRBJ2-1, with D tentatively TRBD1 (5 bases). Trimming removed 1 base from V and 14 bases from J, with 19 bases in between. The CDR3 totals 14 residues. Per germline, CDR1 SGHRS and CDR2 YFSETQ.

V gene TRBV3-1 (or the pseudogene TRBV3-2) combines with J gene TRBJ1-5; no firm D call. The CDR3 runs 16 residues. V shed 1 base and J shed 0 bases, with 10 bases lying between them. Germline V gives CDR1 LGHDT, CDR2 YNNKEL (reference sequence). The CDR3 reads CASSQGGPASNQPQHF. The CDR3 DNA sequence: TGTGCCAGCAGCCAAGGTGGGCCGGCTAGCAATCAGCCCCAGCATTTT.

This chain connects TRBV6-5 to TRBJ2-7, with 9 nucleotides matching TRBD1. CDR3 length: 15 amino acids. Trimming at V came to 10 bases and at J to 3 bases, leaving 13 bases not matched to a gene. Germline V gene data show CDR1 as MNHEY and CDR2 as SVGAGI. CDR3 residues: CATALWATGGYEQYF. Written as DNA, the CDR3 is TGTGCCACCGCTCTTTGGGCGACAGGGGGCTACGAGCAGTACTTC.

Here the CDR3 DNA reads TGTGCTAGTGGTTTGGGGGACAGGCGCACTGAAGCTTTCTTT. Protein sequence: CASGLGDRRTEAFF. The J gene is TRBJ1-1, the V gene TRBV12-5; 8 positions agree with TRBD1. V dropped 1 base and J dropped 4; count of bases not matched to a gene: 2. Germline assignment: CDR1 LGHNT and CDR2 FRNRAP. This CDR3 comprises 14 residues.

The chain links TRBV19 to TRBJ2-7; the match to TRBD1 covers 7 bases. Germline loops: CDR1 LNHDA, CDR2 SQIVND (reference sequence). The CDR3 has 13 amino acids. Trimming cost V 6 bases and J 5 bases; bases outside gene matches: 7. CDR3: CASSLDRVNEQYF. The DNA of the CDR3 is TGTGCCAGTAGCCTTGACAGGGTCAACGAGCAGTACTTC.

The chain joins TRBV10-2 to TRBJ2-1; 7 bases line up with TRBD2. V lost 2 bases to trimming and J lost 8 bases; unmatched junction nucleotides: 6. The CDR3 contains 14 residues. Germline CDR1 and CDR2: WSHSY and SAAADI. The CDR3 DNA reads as TGCGCCAGCAGTGAGCCCGGGGGGTCTGATGAGCAGTTCTTC. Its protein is CASSEPGGSDEQFF.

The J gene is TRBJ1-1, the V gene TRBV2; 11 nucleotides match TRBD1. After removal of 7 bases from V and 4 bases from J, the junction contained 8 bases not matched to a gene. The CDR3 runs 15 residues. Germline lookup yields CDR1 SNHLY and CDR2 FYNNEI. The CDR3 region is CASKRTGGSGTEAFF. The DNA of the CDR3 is TGTGCCAGCAAAAGGACAGGGGGCTCTGGCACTGAAGCTTTCTTT.

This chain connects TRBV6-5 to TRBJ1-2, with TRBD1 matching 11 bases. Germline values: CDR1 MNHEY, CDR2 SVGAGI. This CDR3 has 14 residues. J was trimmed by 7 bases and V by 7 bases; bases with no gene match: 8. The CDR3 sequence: CASTPGGTGGGYTF. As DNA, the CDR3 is TGTGCCAGCACCCCCGGTGGGACAGGGGGTGGCTACACCTTC.